This T cell receptor beta chain derives from a study of response to subunit inactivated influenza vaccine. V shed 6 bases and J shed 5 bases, with 17 bases lying between them. The CDR3 sequence is 14 residues long. Germline lookup yields CDR1 SNHLY and CDR2 FYNNEI. TCRdb called the RT-PCR reads again in MiXCR, with one record for every CDR3 protein. Of about 540,000 distinct CDR3 sequences in the sample, around a quarter were seen once. The same data also contributed to another study, on T cells expressing NK-cell markers. That paper notes: It was by 5'RACE template switching with UMIs that TCR beta cDNA was made. Among the eight sequenced donors, seven tested HCMV-seropositive and one tested seronegative. Six of the donors carried dominant NKG2C+ clonotypes that took up about 1.0-8% of their CD8+ T cells. Leadership of the CD3+CD56-NKG2C+ fraction also belonged to these clonotypes in a few donors. HCMV specificity of the expanded NKG2C+ T cell clones stayed unclear.

The rearrangement links TRBV2 to TRBJ2-7, with D tentatively TRBD1 or TRBD2 (6 bases each). The clonotype was recovered from a man over 45 who received an inactivated influenza vaccine. Source: CD4+ T cells sorted from PBMCs, taken roughly 12 days after vaccination. Here the CDR3 reads CASRRGVMGDEQYF. In DNA, the CDR3 is TGTGCCAGCAGGAGGGGGGTAATGGGCGACGAGCAGTACTTC.